What follows is one T cell receptor beta chain and its context. The sample's treatment: preoperative locoregional IRX-2 cytokine immunotherapy. The data were taken from a study of preoperative IRX-2 immunotherapy in early breast cancer. Using immunoSEQ multiplex PCR, the repertoire was profiled, and TCRdb retains in-frame clones only, with some absent. Of 20,000 to 30,000 clones detected, around 87% appear once; the ten largest clones hold more than 8.5%. Sample: tumor tissue, taken after IRX-2 immunotherapy. The receptor was isolated from a human donor with breast cancer.

The CDR3 is CASSLVGFGETQYF. The CDR3 DNA follows: TGCGCCAGCAGCTTGGTGGGATTCGGAGAGACCCAGTACTTC. This sequence joins TRBV5-1 and TRBJ2-5, with unresolved D. Trimming pared 0 bases from V and 4 bases from J, leaving 10 bases between. The germline V gene encodes CDR1 SGHRS and CDR2 YFSETQ. The CDR3 has 14 amino acids.